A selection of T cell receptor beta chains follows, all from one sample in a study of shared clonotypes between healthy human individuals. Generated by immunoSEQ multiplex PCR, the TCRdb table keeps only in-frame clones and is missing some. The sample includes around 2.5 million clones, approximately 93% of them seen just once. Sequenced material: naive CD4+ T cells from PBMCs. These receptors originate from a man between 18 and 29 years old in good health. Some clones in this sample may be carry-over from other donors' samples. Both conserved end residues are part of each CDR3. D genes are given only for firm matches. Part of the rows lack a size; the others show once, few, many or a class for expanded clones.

CDR3nt: TGTGCCAGCAGTCTCACAGCTAACTATGGCTACACCTTC
CDR3aa: CASSLTANYGYTF
abundance: .
j_gene: TRBJ1-2
v_gene: TRBV6-6
d_gene: .

CDR3nt: TGTGCCAGCAGTGAAAGGACAGGGGGCAGGCAGCCCCAGCATTTT
CDR3aa: CASSERTGGRQPQHF
abundance: .
j_gene: TRBJ1-5
v_gene: TRBV2
d_gene: TRBD1

CDR3nt: TGTGCCAGCAGTTCCAGCGTTGGACACGAGCAGTACTTC
CDR3aa: CASSSSVGHEQYF
abundance: .
j_gene: TRBJ2-7
v_gene: TRBV28
d_gene: .

CDR3nt: TGTGCCAGATACAGGGGGCGAGAGGATCAGCCCCAGCATTTT
CDR3aa: CARYRGREDQPQHF
abundance: few
j_gene: TRBJ1-5
v_gene: TRBV5-6
d_gene: TRBD1

CDR3nt: TGCGCCAGCAGCTTCTCGGCCCTAGAGGAGACCCAGTACTTC
CDR3aa: CASSFSALEETQYF
abundance: .
j_gene: TRBJ2-5
v_gene: TRBV5-1
d_gene: .

CDR3nt: TGTGCCAGCAGGAGGCCGGGACAGGGGGCTGGCTATACGCAGTATTTT
CDR3aa: CASRRPGQGAGYTQYF
abundance: .
j_gene: TRBJ2-3
v_gene: TRBV27
d_gene: TRBD1

CDR3nt: TGCGCCAGCAGCTTAGTTCAGGGAGTGGAGGATGGCTACACCTTC
CDR3aa: CASSLVQGVEDGYTF
abundance: .
j_gene: TRBJ1-2
v_gene: TRBV5-1
d_gene: .

CDR3nt: TGTGCCAGCAGCGTCCAGGGGAGGGAGACCCAGTACTTC
CDR3aa: CASSVQGRETQYF
abundance: .
j_gene: TRBJ2-5
v_gene: TRBV7-9
d_gene: .

CDR3nt: TGTGCCAGCAGCCAAACACGCTCTCCGGTCACCGGCACCATATATTTT
CDR3aa: CASSQTRSPVTGTIYF
abundance: .
j_gene: TRBJ1-3
v_gene: TRBV13
d_gene: .

CDR3nt: TGCAGCGTTGAAGATACTCCCCTGGACGGGAAGACCCAGTACTTC
CDR3aa: CSVEDTPLDGKTQYF
abundance: .
j_gene: TRBJ2-5
v_gene: TRBV29-1
d_gene: .

CDR3nt: TGCGCCAGCAGCTCCAGACTAGGCCCCTACAATGAGCAGTTCTTC
CDR3aa: CASSSRLGPYNEQFF
abundance: .
j_gene: TRBJ2-1
v_gene: TRBV4-1
d_gene: .

CDR3nt: TGTGCCATCAGTGGTAGAGGGAACTATGGCTACACCTTC
CDR3aa: CAISGRGNYGYTF
abundance: .
j_gene: TRBJ1-2
v_gene: TRBV10-3
d_gene: .

CDR3nt: TGTGCCAGCAGTTTATGGTTGGCGGGGACCAACGAGCAGTTCTTC
CDR3aa: CASSLWLAGTNEQFF
abundance: once
j_gene: TRBJ2-1
v_gene: TRBV28
d_gene: .

CDR3nt: TGTGCCAGCAGCTGCACGGGACAGTCCACAGATACGCAGTATTTT
CDR3aa: CASSCTGQSTDTQYF
abundance: .
j_gene: TRBJ2-3
v_gene: TRBV7-3
d_gene: TRBD1

CDR3nt: TGCGCCAGCAGCCCGTTTCAGCAGCAAGAGACCCAGTACTTC
CDR3aa: CASSPFQQQETQYF
abundance: .
j_gene: TRBJ2-5
v_gene: TRBV5-1
d_gene: .

CDR3nt: TGTGCCATCAGTAGTGGAGGGGGGGACACCGGGGAGCTGTTTTTT
CDR3aa: CAISSGGGDTGELFF
abundance: .
j_gene: TRBJ2-2
v_gene: TRBV10-3
d_gene: .

CDR3nt: TGTGCCAGCAGAAGGTGGGGTAGCTCCTACAATGAGCAGTTCTTC
CDR3aa: CASRRWGSSYNEQFF
abundance: .
j_gene: TRBJ2-1
v_gene: TRBV5-8
d_gene: .

CDR3nt: TGCAGCGTCGGCAGGAAGGGACTAGCGGGAGAGCTGTTTTTT
CDR3aa: CSVGRKGLAGELFF
abundance: .
j_gene: TRBJ2-2
v_gene: TRBV29-1
d_gene: TRBD2

CDR3nt: TGTGCCAGCAGTTGGACAGGGTTCGCCGGGGAGCTGTTTTTT
CDR3aa: CASSWTGFAGELFF
abundance: .
j_gene: TRBJ2-2
v_gene: TRBV27
d_gene: TRBD1

CDR3nt: TGTGCCAGCAGTTTTGGGGCGGGAGGGGTCGGGGAGCTGTTTTTT
CDR3aa: CASSFGAGGVGELFF
abundance: .
j_gene: TRBJ2-2
v_gene: TRBV27
d_gene: TRBD2

CDR3nt: TGTGCCAGCAGTGAAGGGCGGGAGGGCCGAGAGACCCAGTACTTC
CDR3aa: CASSEGREGRETQYF
abundance: .
j_gene: TRBJ2-5
v_gene: TRBV2
d_gene: TRBD2

CDR3nt: TGTGCCAGCAGTCACCAGGGGGGGGCTGGAAACACCATATATTTT
CDR3aa: CASSHQGGAGNTIYF
abundance: .
j_gene: TRBJ1-3
v_gene: TRBV6-1
d_gene: TRBD1

CDR3nt: TGTGCCAGCAGCCAAATAGCGGGAGCATCCTACAATGAGCAGTTCTTC
CDR3aa: CASSQIAGASYNEQFF
abundance: .
j_gene: TRBJ2-1
v_gene: TRBV7-9
d_gene: TRBD2

CDR3nt: TGCAGCGCCGAGCCTGGAACCGGGGAGCTGTTTTTT
CDR3aa: CSAEPGTGELFF
abundance: .
j_gene: TRBJ2-2
v_gene: TRBV29-1
d_gene: .

CDR3nt: TGTGCCAGCAGGCCGGGACTAGCGGATACAGATACGCAGTATTTT
CDR3aa: CASRPGLADTDTQYF
abundance: .
j_gene: TRBJ2-3
v_gene: TRBV2
d_gene: TRBD2

CDR3nt: TGTGCCAGCAGCTCGACTAGCGGGAACTACTTC
CDR3aa: CASSSTSGNYF
abundance: .
j_gene: TRBJ2-7
v_gene: TRBV7-9
d_gene: TRBD2

CDR3nt: TGTGCCTGGAGTGTGGGGGGACTAAATTCACCCCTCCACTTT
CDR3aa: CAWSVGGLNSPLHF
abundance: .
j_gene: TRBJ1-6
v_gene: TRBV30
d_gene: .

CDR3nt: TGTGCCAGCAGTTACTCGATAGTGGAGTCTGGTGGCTACACCTTC
CDR3aa: CASSYSIVESGGYTF
abundance: .
j_gene: TRBJ1-2
v_gene: TRBV6-6
d_gene: .

CDR3nt: TGCGCCAGCAGTTGGGCACCGGGAAACACCATATATTTT
CDR3aa: CASSWAPGNTIYF
abundance: few
j_gene: TRBJ1-3
v_gene: TRBV10-1
d_gene: .

CDR3nt: TGTGCCAGCAGACCTGTGGAGACCCAGTACTTC
CDR3aa: CASRPVETQYF
abundance: .
j_gene: TRBJ2-5
v_gene: TRBV7-9
d_gene: .

CDR3nt: TGTGCCAGCAGTGGCGGCGGTTCTAGCACAGATACGCAGTATTTT
CDR3aa: CASSGGGSSTDTQYF
abundance: .
j_gene: TRBJ2-3
v_gene: TRBV6-1
d_gene: .

CDR3nt: TGTGCCTGGAGTGTAATCGGGGCCAACGTCCTGACTTTC
CDR3aa: CAWSVIGANVLTF
abundance: .
j_gene: TRBJ2-6
v_gene: TRBV30
d_gene: .

CDR3nt: TGTGCCAGCAGCTTCAACGCGGGGGGTGAAGCTTTCTTT
CDR3aa: CASSFNAGGEAFF
abundance: .
j_gene: TRBJ1-1
v_gene: TRBV7-3
d_gene: .

CDR3nt: TGTGCCAGTAGTATGACCTTTGTCAGGGGGACTAGCACAGATACGCAGTATTTT
CDR3aa: CASSMTFVRGTSTDTQYF
abundance: .
j_gene: TRBJ2-3
v_gene: TRBV19
d_gene: .

CDR3nt: TGTGCCAGCAGTTACGAGCGGGGAGGCTACGAGCAGTACTTC
CDR3aa: CASSYERGGYEQYF
abundance: once
j_gene: TRBJ2-7
v_gene: TRBV6-5
d_gene: TRBD2

CDR3nt: TGCAGTGCTGAGCCCGAGGAGACCCAGTACTTC
CDR3aa: CSAEPEETQYF
abundance: .
j_gene: TRBJ2-5
v_gene: TRBV20-1
d_gene: .

CDR3nt: TGTGCCTGGAGTCCCAGCACAGATACGCAGTATTTT
CDR3aa: CAWSPSTDTQYF
abundance: once
j_gene: TRBJ2-3
v_gene: TRBV30
d_gene: .

CDR3nt: TGTGCCAGCAGCTTAGGTGTGCGGGGGCCAGATACGCAGTATTTT
CDR3aa: CASSLGVRGPDTQYF
abundance: .
j_gene: TRBJ2-3
v_gene: TRBV7-9
d_gene: .

CDR3nt: TGTGCCTGGTTACCCCCCAGGGGGTCCGGAAACACCATATATTTT
CDR3aa: CAWLPPRGSGNTIYF
abundance: .
j_gene: TRBJ1-3
v_gene: TRBV30
d_gene: TRBD1

CDR3nt: TGTGCCAGCAGCTTGCCTAAAAGCGGGACCCACTACGAGCAGTACTTC
CDR3aa: CASSLPKSGTHYEQYF
abundance: .
j_gene: TRBJ2-7
v_gene: TRBV11-1
d_gene: TRBD2

CDR3nt: TGCGCCAGCAGTCAAGAGGAGGGGGCGAAAGTCTATGGCTACACCTTC
CDR3aa: CASSQEEGAKVYGYTF
abundance: .
j_gene: TRBJ1-2
v_gene: TRBV4-1
d_gene: TRBD1

CDR3nt: TGTGCCTGGGACAGGAACACTGAAGCTTTCTTT
CDR3aa: CAWDRNTEAFF
abundance: few
j_gene: TRBJ1-1
v_gene: TRBV30
d_gene: .

CDR3nt: TGCGCCAGCAGCCAAGCAACGGGACTCCGGAGCTCCTACGAGCAGTACTTC
CDR3aa: CASSQATGLRSSYEQYF
abundance: .
j_gene: TRBJ2-7
v_gene: TRBV4-1
d_gene: .

CDR3nt: TGTGCCAGCAGCAGGGGGTACACAATGGACACTGAAGCTTTCTTT
CDR3aa: CASSRGYTMDTEAFF
abundance: .
j_gene: TRBJ1-1
v_gene: TRBV5-6
d_gene: .

CDR3nt: TGTGCCAGCAGCTTCCGGGGGGGAAGGGACACTGAAGCTTTCTTT
CDR3aa: CASSFRGGRDTEAFF
abundance: .
j_gene: TRBJ1-1
v_gene: TRBV7-8
d_gene: .

CDR3nt: TGTGCCAGCAGCGTAGGGGCAGGGCCTAATGAAAAACTGTTTTTT
CDR3aa: CASSVGAGPNEKLFF
abundance: .
j_gene: TRBJ1-4
v_gene: TRBV9
d_gene: .

CDR3nt: TGTGCCAGCAGTTTTTACAGGGGCACAGATACGCAGTATTTT
CDR3aa: CASSFYRGTDTQYF
abundance: .
j_gene: TRBJ2-3
v_gene: TRBV28
d_gene: .

CDR3nt: TGTGCCAGCAGCGTAGAATTCCGGACAGGGATTGAGACCCAGTACTTC
CDR3aa: CASSVEFRTGIETQYF
abundance: .
j_gene: TRBJ2-5
v_gene: TRBV9
d_gene: TRBD1

CDR3nt: TGTGCCAGTAGTATTAGTTGGCTAGCAGCCTCCGGGGAGCTGTTTTTT
CDR3aa: CASSISWLAASGELFF
abundance: .
j_gene: TRBJ2-2
v_gene: TRBV19
d_gene: .

CDR3nt: TGCGCCAGCAGCCAAGCTGGAGGGTGGGAGACCCAGTACTTC
CDR3aa: CASSQAGGWETQYF
abundance: once
j_gene: TRBJ2-5
v_gene: TRBV4-1
d_gene: .